These 4 T cell receptor beta chains were sequenced from one sample in a study of response to subunit inactivated influenza vaccine. A single record per CDR3 protein comes from TCRdb applying MiXCR to the RT-PCR reads. The sample lists roughly 190,000 distinct CDR3 sequences, roughly 12% occurring once. Separately, the same data were catalogued under a study of T cells expressing NK-cell markers. That work states: A 5'RACE template switching approach incorporating UMIs was used to make TCR beta cDNA.

This specimen was CD8+ T cells sorted from PBMCs, taken roughly 12 days after vaccination. The origin of the receptors is a man between 50 and 59 years old who received an inactivated influenza vaccine.

The chain recombines TRBV7-9 with TRBJ2-7, with 9 bases fitting TRBD2. This CDR3 has 14 residues. V lost 5 bases and J lost 4; bases outside the gene matches: 6. Germline lookup yields CDR1 SEHNR and CDR2 FQNEAQ (reference sequence). Here the CDR3 reads CASSILAGAYEQYF. DNA for the CDR3: TGTGCCAGCAGCATATTAGCGGGAGCGTACGAGCAGTACTTC. Drawing the rest from reference TRBV7-9 and TRBJ2-7, the complete variable domain is DTGVSQNPRHKITKRGQNVTFRCDPISEHNRLYWYRQTLGQGPEFLTYFQNEAQLEKSRLLSDRFSAERPKGSFSTLEIQRTEQGDSAMYLCASSILAGAYEQYFGPGTRLTVT.

This clonotype has a handful of counts. The chain uses TRBV4-2 and TRBJ2-7; D tentatively fits TRBD1 or TRBD2 (5 bases each). The CDR3 has 16 residues. V dropped 3 bases and J dropped 0 bases, with 15 bases sitting between them. Germline CDR1 is LGHNA and CDR2 is YNFKEQ. The DNA for the CDR3 is TGTGCCAGCAGCCACACCGGGACGCAGAGCTCCTACGAGCAGTACTTC. It is translated as CASSHTGTQSSYEQYF.

This clonotype was counted between two and nine times. The V and J genes are TRBV13 and TRBJ2-7; 9 bases are a match to TRBD2. This CDR3 has 16 residues. The V segment lost 4 bases and the J segment 4 bases; nucleotides outside the gene matches: 11. Germline lookup yields CDR1 PRHDT and CDR2 FYEKMQ (reference sequence). CDR3 loop: CASSWIGGAGGYEQYF. CDR3 DNA sequence: TGTGCCAGCAGCTGGATTGGAGGAGCGGGAGGTTACGAGCAGTACTTC.

This clonotype has just a few counts. V is TRBV3-1 and J is TRBJ2-5; a possible D gene is TRBD1 (5 bases). V lost 0 bases to trimming and J lost 2 bases, with 19 bases between them. In germline, CDR1 is LGHDT, CDR2 YNNKEL (reference sequence). The CDR3 spans 18 residues. CDR3 DNA: TGTGCCAGCAGCCAAGACTTACCCTCGGCAGGGCCACAAGAGACCCAGTACTTC. Protein product: CASSQDLPSAGPQETQYF.